Each of the 11 T cell receptor beta chains below was sequenced from the same sample in a study of cytomegalovirus exposure and HLA in healthy donors (dated by TCRdb to 2016 to 2017). Library construction relied on the immunoSEQ multiplex PCR assay. For the multiplex PCR, a mixture combining 60 forward primers for TCR Vbeta segments and 13 reverse primers for TCR Jbeta segments was used. TCRdb mirrors the immuneACCESS table, restricted to in-frame sequences. Some clones are absent from its copies; in checked studies, under half trace to an unresolved V gene, and the reason for the others is unknown. The sample contains 95,000 to 150,000 clones, over 80% of them found a single time. The top ten hold 20% of the sample. Specimen: PBMCs. These receptors were taken from a young man in good health and CMV-seropositive.

This chain joins TRBV7-9 and TRBJ1-2, with 10 bases aligning to TRBD1. J gave up 0 bases and V 0 bases, and 4 bases lay outside the gene matches. Germline CDR1 reads SEHNR; CDR2 reads FQNEAQ (reference sequence). This CDR3 spans 17 amino acids. The CDR3 protein is CASSLALGQGANYGYTF. The CDR3 DNA reads TGTGCCAGCAGCTTAGCCCTAGGACAGGGGGCTAACTATGGCTACACCTTC.

This clone was observed once. This sequence joins TRBV28 and TRBJ2-7; TRBD2 might be the D (6 bases). Germline assignment: CDR1 MDHEN and CDR2 SYDVKM. V lost 7 bases to trimming and J lost 0 bases, with 13 bases between them. The CDR3 length is 14 residues. The CDR3 spells CASTHGGNSYEQYF. The CDR3 DNA follows: TGTGCCAGCACCCATGGGGGGAACTCCTACGAGCAGTACTTC.

In nucleotides, the CDR3 is TGCGCCAGCAGCCAAGTTCGGGGGGCAAGTAGGGAGACCCAGTACTTC. Amino acid sequence: CASSQVRGASRETQYF. J is TRBJ2-5 and V is TRBV4-1; a weak D match, TRBD2 (7 bases). The germline CDR1 and CDR2 sequences are MGHRA and YSYEKL. V lost 1 base, J lost 5 bases, and 17 bases lay in between. There are 16 residues in the CDR3.

The chain couples TRBV7-9 to TRBJ2-5; 12 bases map to TRBD2. This CDR3 has 18 residues. Germline CDR1 and CDR2: SEHNR and FQNEAQ (reference sequence). V lost 0 bases to trimming and J lost 2 bases; unmatched junction nucleotides: 7. In DNA, the CDR3 is TGTGCCAGCAGCTTAGCCCTTCTCACTAGCGGGGGGCAAGAGACCCAGTACTTC. This sequence encodes CASSLALLTSGGQETQYF.

This sequence joins TRBV5-1 and TRBJ2-7; 9 bases line up with TRBD1. This CDR3 has 15 amino acids. The V gene end was trimmed by 4 bases and the J gene end by 6 bases; junction bases not matched to a gene: 11. Germline CDR1 reads SGHRS; CDR2 reads YFSETQ. This CDR3 reads CASSTTGTGSTEQYF. The CDR3 nucleotides read TGCGCCAGCAGCACCACCGGGACAGGGTCCACCGAGCAGTACTTC.

This chain joins TRBV28 and TRBJ2-1; 8 bases fit TRBD1. The CDR3 has 16 residues. Losses at the gene ends were 2 bases for V and 6 bases for J; bases not matched to a gene: 9. Per the germline V gene, CDR1 is MDHEN and CDR2 is SYDVKM. The CDR3 DNA reads as TGTGCCAGCAGTTTACTCCGGACAGGGAAGACCAATGAGCAGTTCTTC. Protein sequence: CASSLLRTGKTNEQFF. The variable domain in full, with the rest retrieved from reference TRBV28 and TRBJ2-1, is DVKVTQSSRYLVKRTGEKVFLECVQDMDHENMFWYRQDPGLGLRLIYFSYDVKMKEKGDIPEGYSVSREKKERFSLILESASTNQTSMYLCASSLLRTGKTNEQFFGPGTRLTVL.

J is TRBJ2-7 and V is TRBV5-4; D is possibly TRBD2 (5 bases). Trimming removed 4 bases from V and 2 bases from J, with 13 bases in between. The CDR3 consists of 14 residues. Germline V gene sequence: CDR1 SGHNT, CDR2 YYREEE (reference sequence). CDR3 sequence: CASSTLGLAYEQYF. For the CDR3, the DNA is TGTGCCAGCAGCACTCTCGGACTGGCCTACGAGCAGTACTTC.

V and J are TRBV28 and TRBJ2-6; D ambiguous. V shed 3 bases and J shed 2 bases, with 5 bases lying between them. CDR1 and CDR2 (germline): MDHEN, SYDVKM. The CDR3 sequence is 14 residues long. CDR3 region: CASSFLPGANVLTF. The CDR3 DNA sequence: TGTGCCAGCAGTTTCCTCCCTGGGGCCAACGTCCTGACTTTC.

This clone was seen just once. The chain recombines TRBV5-5 with TRBJ2-7; 8 bases agree with TRBD1. The germline CDR1 and CDR2 sequences are SGHKS and YYEKEE (reference sequence). V dropped 4 bases and J dropped 0; count of bases not matched to a gene: 9. The CDR3 has 16 residues. The CDR3 DNA reads TGTGCCAGCAGCAGGGACAGGTCTATCAGCTCCTACGAGCAGTACTTC. It is translated as CASSRDRSISSYEQYF.

The chain carries TRBV25-1 and TRBJ1-2; D remains unclear. The CDR3 extends over 13 amino acids. The V and J ends lost 5 bases and 5 bases respectively, with 12 bases between them. Germline V lookup: CDR1 MGHDK, CDR2 SYGVNS. The CDR3, as DNA: TGTGCCAGCAGTAAAGGCCAGGCATATGGCTACACCTTC. Amino acids: CASSKGQAYGYTF.

J is TRBJ2-5 and V is TRBV7-9, with D possibly matching TRBD1 (5 bases). CDR1 is SEHNR, CDR2 FQNEAQ, per germline (reference sequence). The CDR3 is made up of 14 amino acids. V was cut by 3 bases and J by 11 bases, with 19 bases left in between. The CDR3 DNA reads as TGTGCCAGCAGCTTTTCCCAGGGAATGAATGAGCAGTACTTC. Translation: CASSFSQGMNEQYF.